The source of this TCR beta chain is a study of blood T cell repertoires in COVID-19. Germline V gives CDR1 GTSNPN, CDR2 SVGIG (reference sequence). V gave up 1 base and J gave up 0 bases, with 4 bases separating them. This CDR3 is built from 14 residues. This clone has a handful of counts. TCRdb's table, derived via immunoSEQ multiplex PCR, lists solely in-frame clones and lacks some. The profile shows 140,000 to 150,000 clones, more than 75% of them singletons. This rearrangement joins TRBV30 to TRBJ1-6; D remains ambiguous. The clonotype comes from a woman in her forties or fifties who had recovered from COVID-19. Sequencing used PBMCs or T cells enriched from blood (not recorded which). The CDR3 protein is CAWSDSSYNSPLHF. For the CDR3, the DNA is TGTGCCTGGAGTGACAGCTCCTATAATTCACCCCTCCACTTT.